A selection of T cell receptor beta chains follows, all from one sample in a study of blood T cell repertoires in COVID-19. Only in-frame clones appear in the TCRdb table, and some are missing; sequencing was by immunoSEQ multiplex PCR. The sample lists fewer than 120,000 clones, 70% to 80% occurring once. Sequencing input: peripheral blood. The receptors shown here come from a woman aged 60 to 75 with acute or convalescent COVID-19. CDR3s include the opening cysteine and the closing phenylalanine or tryptophan. Fields, in order: V gene, clone size, J gene, D gene, CDR3 protein, CDR3 DNA. The D gene is left open where the match is weak. Clone size is shown for a subset of rows, as once, few, many or a class of expanded clone.

V: TRBV7-3
size: NA
J: TRBJ1-6
D: TRBD1
CDR3: CASSLEGAGGGSPLHF
DNA: TGTGCCAGCAGCTTAGAAGGGGCAGGGGGCGGGTCACCCCTCCACTTT

V: TRBV24-1
size: NA
J: TRBJ2-5
D: NA
CDR3: CATSDLMAPGQETQYF
DNA: TGTGCCACCAGTGATTTGATGGCACCGGGCCAAGAGACCCAGTACTTC

V: TRBV12-3/TRBV12-4
size: NA
J: TRBJ2-7
D: NA
CDR3: CASSFRPGNEQYF
DNA: TGTGCCAGCAGTTTCCGTCCCGGTAACGAGCAGTACTTC

V: TRBV6-1
size: NA
J: TRBJ1-1
D: TRBD1
CDR3: CASSEGTGWDTEAFF
DNA: TGTGCCAGCAGTGAAGGGACAGGGTGGGACACTGAAGCTTTCTTT

V: TRBV9
size: once
J: TRBJ1-6
D: NA
CDR3: CASSGRQSSYNSPLHF
DNA: TGTGCCAGCAGCGGACGACAGAGCTCCTATAATTCACCCCTCCACTTT

V: TRBV7-9
size: NA
J: TRBJ1-2
D: NA
CDR3: CASSRSQDYGYTF
DNA: TGTGCCAGCAGCAGAAGCCAGGACTATGGCTACACCTTC

V: TRBV18
size: once
J: TRBJ1-5
D: TRBD1
CDR3: CASSPVRQGGQPQHF
DNA: TGTGCCAGCTCACCGGTTCGACAGGGAGGTCAGCCCCAGCATTTT

V: TRBV6-2/TRBV6-3
size: NA
J: TRBJ1-2
D: NA
CDR3: CASSSSSGGYTF
DNA: TGTGCCAGCAGTAGTTCGAGTGGTGGCTACACCTTC

V: TRBV2
size: NA
J: TRBJ2-2
D: NA
CDR3: CASSEKGASPGELFF
DNA: TGTGCCAGCAGTGAAAAAGGGGCGTCGCCTGGGGAGCTGTTTTTT

V: TRBV3-1/TRBV3-2
size: NA
J: TRBJ2-5
D: TRBD1
CDR3: CASSHGTGGETQYF
DNA: TGTGCCAGCAGCCACGGGACAGGGGGAGAGACCCAGTACTTC

V: TRBV19
size: NA
J: TRBJ1-3
D: TRBD1
CDR3: CASSPDRGLGNTIYF
DNA: TGTGCCAGTAGCCCCGACAGGGGGCTAGGAAACACCATATATTTT

V: TRBV14
size: NA
J: TRBJ1-6
D: TRBD1
CDR3: CASSLSGGYNSPLHF
DNA: TGTGCCAGCAGCCTCTCAGGGGGCTATAATTCACCCCTCCACTTT

V: TRBV5-1
size: NA
J: TRBJ2-3
D: NA
CDR3: CASSRDGGTDTQYF
DNA: TGCGCCAGCAGCCGCGACGGAGGGACAGATACGCAGTATTTT

V: TRBV27
size: NA
J: TRBJ1-1
D: NA
CDR3: CASWRATEAFF
DNA: TGTGCCAGCTGGAGGGCCACTGAAGCTTTCTTT

V: TRBV2
size: NA
J: TRBJ2-2
D: TRBD2
CDR3: CASSLSVAGGLNTGELFF
DNA: TGTGCCAGCAGCTTATCCGTAGCGGGGGGCCTTAACACCGGGGAGCTGTTTTTT

V: TRBV3-1/TRBV3-2
size: NA
J: TRBJ1-3
D: NA
CDR3: CASSQDLGSRRNTIYF
DNA: TGTGCCAGCAGCCAAGATCTGGGCAGCAGAAGGAACACCATATATTTT

V: TRBV21-1
size: NA
J: TRBJ2-7
D: NA
CDR3: CASRGGGSSYEQYF
DNA: TGTGCCAGCAGAGGGGGGGGAAGCTCCTACGAGCAGTACTTC

V: TRBV7-2
size: NA
J: TRBJ1-3
D: NA
CDR3: CASSLSKPGGGNTIYF
DNA: TGTGCCAGCAGCTTATCCAAACCAGGAGGTGGAAACACCATATATTTT

V: TRBV18
size: once
J: TRBJ1-1
D: NA
CDR3: CASSLGRDDEAFF
DNA: TGTGCCAGCTCCCTCGGCAGGGATGATGAAGCTTTCTTT

V: TRBV2
size: NA
J: TRBJ1-1
D: NA
CDR3: CASSVQGNTEAFF
DNA: TGTGCCAGCAGTGTTCAGGGAAACACTGAAGCTTTCTTT

V: TRBV20-1
size: NA
J: TRBJ1-5
D: TRBD1
CDR3: CSASLHTGVGNQPQHF
DNA: TGCAGTGCGAGTCTACACACAGGGGTCGGCAATCAGCCCCAGCATTTT

V: TRBV28
size: NA
J: TRBJ2-2
D: TRBD1
CDR3: CASDQPGQSTGELFF
DNA: TGTGCCAGCGATCAGCCGGGACAGTCAACCGGGGAGCTGTTTTTT

V: TRBV20-1
size: NA
J: TRBJ1-5
D: NA
CDR3: CSAGGQSSRGNQPQHF
DNA: TGCAGTGCTGGTGGACAGTCTTCCCGGGGCAATCAGCCCCAGCATTTT

V: TRBV2
size: NA
J: TRBJ1-4
D: NA
CDR3: CASTRGLAGEKLFF
DNA: TGTGCCAGCACAAGAGGACTGGCGGGTGAAAAACTGTTTTTT

V: TRBV11-2
size: NA
J: TRBJ1-5
D: NA
CDR3: CASSLARGSNQPQHF
DNA: TGTGCCAGCAGCTTAGCCCGCGGGAGCAATCAGCCCCAGCATTTT

V: TRBV20-1
size: once
J: TRBJ2-2
D: TRBD1
CDR3: CSASTPGQGDTGELFF
DNA: TGCAGTGCTAGTACCCCGGGACAGGGGGACACCGGGGAGCTGTTTTTT

V: TRBV10-3
size: NA
J: TRBJ1-1
D: NA
CDR3: CAISDSADLNTEAFF
DNA: TGTGCCATCAGTGACTCCGCAGACTTGAACACTGAAGCTTTCTTT

V: TRBV7-2
size: NA
J: TRBJ1-2
D: NA
CDR3: CASSSGGSNYGYTF
DNA: TGTGCCAGCAGCTCAGGAGGTAGTAACTATGGCTACACCTTC

V: TRBV11-3
size: NA
J: TRBJ1-6
D: NA
CDR3: CASSLDSKINSPLHF
DNA: TGTGCCAGCAGCTTGGACAGTAAAATTAATTCACCCCTCCACTTT

V: TRBV5-1
size: NA
J: TRBJ2-1
D: TRBD2
CDR3: CASSLGSGGANEQFF
DNA: TGCGCCAGCAGCTTGGGGAGCGGGGGGGCGAATGAGCAGTTCTTC

V: TRBV7-3
size: NA
J: TRBJ1-5
D: TRBD1
CDR3: CASSSTGQGASNQPQHF
DNA: TGTGCCAGCAGCTCCACGGGACAGGGGGCCAGCAATCAGCCCCAGCATTTT

V: TRBV7-8
size: few
J: TRBJ1-5
D: TRBD1
CDR3: CASSVGQGANQPQHF
DNA: TGTGCCAGCAGCGTGGGACAGGGAGCAAATCAGCCCCAGCATTTT

V: TRBV6-5
size: NA
J: TRBJ1-5
D: NA
CDR3: CASSYTGKNQPQHF
DNA: TGTGCCAGCAGTTACACAGGGAAAAATCAGCCCCAGCATTTT

V: TRBV3-1/TRBV3-2
size: NA
J: TRBJ1-1
D: NA
CDR3: CASSYRGEAFF
DNA: TGTGCCAGCAGCTATCGGGGGGAAGCTTTCTTT

V: TRBV7-2
size: NA
J: TRBJ1-3
D: NA
CDR3: CASSLGAGSRSGNTIYF
DNA: TGTGCCAGCAGCTTAGGTGCAGGCTCCCGCTCTGGAAACACCATATATTTT

V: TRBV5-5
size: NA
J: TRBJ1-1
D: TRBD1
CDR3: CASSYLLTGAVEAFF
DNA: TGTGCCAGCAGCTACCTTTTGACAGGGGCCGTTGAAGCTTTCTTT

V: TRBV5-1
size: many
J: TRBJ1-4
D: TRBD1
CDR3: CASSLGVTGPQNEKLFF
DNA: TGCGCCAGCAGCTTGGGGGTGACAGGGCCTCAAAATGAAAAACTGTTTTTT

V: TRBV18
size: NA
J: TRBJ2-7
D: TRBD1
CDR3: CASSAGTGSYEQYF
DNA: TGTGCCAGCTCGGCCGGGACAGGGTCCTACGAGCAGTACTTC

V: TRBV3-1/TRBV3-2
size: NA
J: TRBJ1-4
D: NA
CDR3: CASKSDEGGEKLFF
DNA: TGTGCCAGCAAATCGGACGAGGGTGGTGAAAAACTGTTTTTT

V: TRBV3-1/TRBV3-2
size: few
J: TRBJ1-1
D: TRBD1
CDR3: CASSLRGQGGTEAFF
DNA: TGTGCCAGCAGCCTACGGGGACAGGGAGGGACTGAAGCTTTCTTT

V: TRBV27
size: many
J: TRBJ2-7
D: TRBD1
CDR3: CASSLVLRTGYTYEQYF
DNA: TGTGCCAGCAGTTTAGTCCTCCGGACAGGTTATACCTACGAGCAGTACTTC

V: TRBV9
size: NA
J: TRBJ1-1
D: NA
CDR3: CASSVGRGRLNTEAFF
DNA: TGTGCCAGCAGCGTAGGTCGTGGCAGGCTGAACACTGAAGCTTTCTTT

V: TRBV7-2
size: NA
J: TRBJ2-5
D: NA
CDR3: CASSRLTGETQYF
DNA: TGTGCCAGCAGCCGCTTAACGGGAGAGACCCAGTACTTC

V: TRBV5-1
size: NA
J: TRBJ1-2
D: TRBD1
CDR3: CASSRDRGANYGYTF
DNA: TGCGCCAGCAGCCGAGACAGGGGAGCTAACTATGGCTACACCTTC

V: TRBV7-2
size: NA
J: TRBJ2-3
D: TRBD2
CDR3: CASSLGALAGGTDTQYF
DNA: TGTGCCAGCAGCTTAGGCGCCCTAGCGGGGGGCACAGATACGCAGTATTTT

V: TRBV4-3
size: NA
J: TRBJ1-6
D: NA
CDR3: CASSQDTGSESPLHF
DNA: TGCGCCAGCAGCCAAGATACAGGGTCTGAATCACCCCTCCACTTT

V: TRBV13
size: NA
J: TRBJ1-1
D: TRBD1
CDR3: CASSSSGTAEEAFF
DNA: TGTGCCAGCAGCTCCTCCGGGACAGCCGAGGAAGCTTTCTTT

V: TRBV7-3
size: NA
J: TRBJ2-1
D: TRBD2
CDR3: CASSSAGGFYNEQFF
DNA: TGTGCCAGCAGCAGTGCGGGGGGGTTCTACAATGAGCAGTTCTTC

V: TRBV9
size: NA
J: TRBJ2-7
D: TRBD1
CDR3: CASSGTGGSYEQYF
DNA: TGTGCCAGCAGCGGGACAGGGGGTTCCTACGAGCAGTACTTC

V: TRBV6-5
size: NA
J: TRBJ1-4
D: TRBD1
CDR3: CASSPRGQGDEKLFF
DNA: TGTGCCAGCAGCCCCAGGGGGCAGGGCGACGAAAAACTGTTTTTT

V: TRBV6-5
size: NA
J: TRBJ1-5
D: NA
CDR3: CASSSGGGSNQPQHF
DNA: TGTGCCAGCTCTTCTGGGGGCGGGAGCAATCAGCCCCAGCATTTT

V: TRBV20-1
size: few
J: TRBJ1-2
D: NA
CDR3: CSAIDSTNYGYTF
DNA: TGCAGTGCTATTGACAGTACTAACTATGGCTACACCTTC

V: TRBV30
size: NA
J: TRBJ1-2
D: NA
CDR3: CAWSRGNREGYGYTF
DNA: TGTGCCTGGAGTCGGGGGAACAGGGAGGGCTATGGCTACACCTTC

V: TRBV6-6
size: NA
J: TRBJ1-2
D: TRBD1
CDR3: CASSYTSRGEYGYTF
DNA: TGTGCCAGCAGTTACACGTCCAGGGGGGAATATGGCTACACCTTC